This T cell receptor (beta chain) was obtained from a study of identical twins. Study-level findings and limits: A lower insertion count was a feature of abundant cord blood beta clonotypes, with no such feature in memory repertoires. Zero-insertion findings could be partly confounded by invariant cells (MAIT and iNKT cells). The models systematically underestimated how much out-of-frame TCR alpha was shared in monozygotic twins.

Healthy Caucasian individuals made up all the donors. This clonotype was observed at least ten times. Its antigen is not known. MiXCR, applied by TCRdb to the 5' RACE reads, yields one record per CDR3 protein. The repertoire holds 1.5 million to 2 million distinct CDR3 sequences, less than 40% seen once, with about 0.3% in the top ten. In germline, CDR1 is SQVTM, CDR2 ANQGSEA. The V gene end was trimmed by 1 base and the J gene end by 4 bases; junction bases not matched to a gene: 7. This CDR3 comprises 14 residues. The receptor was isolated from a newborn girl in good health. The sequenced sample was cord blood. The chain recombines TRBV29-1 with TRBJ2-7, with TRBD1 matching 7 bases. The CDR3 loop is CSVEGDRDGYEQYF. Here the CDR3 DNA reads TGCAGCGTTGAAGGAGACAGGGACGGGTACGAGCAGTACTTC.